This T cell receptor (beta chain) was sequenced for a study of blood T cell repertoires in COVID-19 (dated by TCRdb to about 2020). Background for the entire study: Collaborator samples came from the United States, Italy and Spain and covered acute and convalescent phases of COVID-19. Where available, HLA class I and class II types were taken from metadata supplied by the sample provider and were not determined by assay-based typing. The samples were drawn from the first 160 participants of the ongoing ImmuneRACE study and from 1,254 subjects provided by 6 global collaborators. A de-identified subject ID, COVID-19 status, age in years and sex were almost always included in the sample metadata. Deeply sampled blood TCRbeta repertoires from subjects exposed to, actively infected with, or recovered from COVID-19 were included in the dataset. The repertoires were released in a freely available public database meant as a resource for research on the immune response to SARS-CoV-2. The material from the prospective study consisted of cDNA or gDNA derived from T cells, B-cell-depleted T cells, or PBMCs.

TCRbeta CDR3 regions were amplified from genomic DNA by means of the immunoSEQ Assay, a bias-controlled multiplex PCR. Per the authors' processing: Within the assay, amplification of reference gene primers was used to estimate how many nucleated cells each sample contained. Sequence reads were collapsed and filtered to measure the absolute abundance of every unique TCRbeta CDR3 rearrangement. For each sample, productive Simpson clonality was calculated as the square root of Simpson's diversity index across productive rearrangements. Here the immuneACCESS table is served through TCRdb, limited to in-frame sequences with V and J called. Missing clones are a known gap in these copies; in checked studies unresolved V genes cover under half, and the rest lacks a known reason. Clonal size and the V and J genes are those of that table, whereas D and trimming came from the DNA. The sample yields roughly 80,000 clones; about 83% were counted once. The ten largest clonotypes hold roughly 9% of the sample.

Points on this clone: The antigen this receptor binds is unknown. The record has no base qualities; no much larger clone is one base away.

Each collaborating institution followed its own protocols to collect whole blood in K2EDTA tubes. For TCRbeta analysis, collaborators shipped samples in one of three forms: frozen whole blood, isolated PBMCs, or DNA extracted from either of those sample types. The study at large found these results: How much clinical and demographic metadata was included differed by source and by participant, and the metadata was provided uncurated.

Based on the germline V gene (reference sequence), the CDR1 and CDR2 sequences are MNHEY and SMNVEV. The CDR3 starts with the cysteine, ends with the phenylalanine, and has 18 residues. The DNA shown is the 54-base CDR3, in frame from base 1. V loses 2 bases at its end and J loses 0 bases; junction bases beyond the gene matches: 8. The TCR originated in a human donor in a cohort sampled during active COVID-19. Sequencing input: peripheral blood. Here the chain combines TRBV27 and TRBJ2-1, with 9 middle bases fitting TRBD1. The DNA is as follows: TGTGCCAGCAGTTTAGCGACAGGGGGTGTGAGCTCCTACAATGAGCAGTTCTTC. It codes for CASSLATGGVSSYNEQFF.